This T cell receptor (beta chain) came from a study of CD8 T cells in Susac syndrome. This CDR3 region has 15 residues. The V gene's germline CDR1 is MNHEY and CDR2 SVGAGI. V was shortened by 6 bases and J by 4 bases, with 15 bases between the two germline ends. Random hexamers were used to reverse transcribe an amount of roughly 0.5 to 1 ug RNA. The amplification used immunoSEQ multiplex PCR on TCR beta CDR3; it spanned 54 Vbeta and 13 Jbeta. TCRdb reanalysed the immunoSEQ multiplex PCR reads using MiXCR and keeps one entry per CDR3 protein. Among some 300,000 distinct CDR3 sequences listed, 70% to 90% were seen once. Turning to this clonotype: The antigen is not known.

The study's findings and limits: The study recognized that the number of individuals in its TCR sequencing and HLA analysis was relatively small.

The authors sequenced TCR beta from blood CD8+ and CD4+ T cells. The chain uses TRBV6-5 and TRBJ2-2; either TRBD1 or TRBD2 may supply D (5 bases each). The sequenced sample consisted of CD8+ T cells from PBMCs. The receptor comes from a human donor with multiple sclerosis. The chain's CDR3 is CASSPRDVGTGELFF. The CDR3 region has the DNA TGTGCCAGCAGCCCGAGGGACGTGGGCACCGGGGAGCTGTTTTTT.